The rows below give T cell receptor beta chains drawn from one sample of a study of human T cells and chemical hapten exposure. From the RACE reads, TCRdb called clonotypes with MiXCR, one entry per CDR3 protein. Counted here are 150,000 to 200,000 distinct CDR3 sequences, around 30% occurring once; the ten biggest clones make up around 2.3%. The source was whole blood, collected in connection with sensitization to the hapten diphenylcyclopropenone (DPC). The receptors shown here come from a young woman with alopecia areata. Some clones in this sample may be carry-over from other donors' samples. The CDR3 runs from the conserved cysteine through the conserved F or W. A D gene is named only where the DNA matches it firmly. Clone size is not always given. Where it is, it says once, few, many or a class for expanded clones.

d_call,v_call,clone_size,j_call,cdr3_aa,cdr3_nt
TRBD1,TRBV9,-,TRBJ2-1,CASSVGGQDNEQFF,TGTGCCAGCAGCGTGGGGGGACAGGACAATGAGCAGTTCTTC
TRBD1,TRBV19,few,TRBJ1-4,CASAPGQGNEKLFF,TGTGCCAGCGCTCCGGGACAGGGCAATGAAAAACTGTTTTTT
TRBD1,TRBV27,few,TRBJ2-7,CASLDRGRPPSYEQYF,TGTGCCAGCCTGGACAGGGGGCGCCCCCCATCCTACGAGCAGTACTTC
TRBD1,TRBV12-3/TRBV12-4,many,TRBJ1-6,CASSPSQGVGSPLHF,TGTGCCAGCAGTCCCTCACAGGGGGTCGGTTCACCCCTCCACTTT
-,TRBV11-2,-,TRBJ2-4,CASSSSGQGVVKNIQYF,TGTGCCAGCAGCTCCTCAGGGCAGGGCGTCGTCAAAAACATTCAGTACTTC
-,TRBV2,medium-sized,TRBJ1-2,CATTVGYGYTF,TGTGCCACCACTGTGGGCTATGGCTACACCTTC
-,TRBV12-3/TRBV12-4,-,TRBJ1-2,CASSPVVGVFGGYTF,TGTGCCAGCAGCCCAGTGGTTGGGGTATTTGGCGGCTACACCTTC
TRBD1,TRBV7-2,-,TRBJ2-2,CASILAGTGRSGELFF,TGTGCCAGCATCTTAGCCGGGACAGGACGTTCGGGGGAGCTGTTTTTT
-,TRBV29-1,-,TRBJ2-5,CSVSGVQRETQYF,TGCAGCGTTTCAGGGGTCCAGAGGGAGACCCAGTACTTC
-,TRBV9,-,TRBJ2-2,CASSERGTPPYGELFF,TGTGCCAGCAGCGAAAGGGGGACTCCACCATATGGGGAGCTGTTTTTT
TRBD1,TRBV4-3,many,TRBJ1-4,CASSPGADRGVEKLFF,TGCGCCAGCAGCCCGGGAGCGGACAGGGGAGTTGAAAAACTGTTTTTT
-,TRBV23-1,few,TRBJ2-2,CASVSGATNTGELFF,TGCGCCAGCGTCTCCGGGGCTACCAACACCGGGGAGCTGTTTTTT
-,TRBV4-3,-,TRBJ2-7,CASSLGGLGDEQYF,TGCGCCAGCAGCCTAGGGGGGCTAGGTGACGAGCAGTACTTC